This TCR beta chain comes out of a study of shared clonotypes between healthy human individuals. Germline V lookup: CDR1 LGHNA, CDR2 YSLEER. CDR3 size: 14 residues. V lost 0 bases to trimming and J lost 3 bases, with 9 bases between them. The assay was carried out at the deep level. Profiling relied on immunoSEQ multiplex PCR, and the TCRdb table lists in-frame clones only, not all of them. The sample holds roughly 810,000 clones, 96% seen once. Naive CD8 populations comprised CD45RO-negative cells positively selected for CCR7, excluding terminally differentiated effector memory CD45RA+ cells. The sequence was collected from a man younger than 45 in good health. V gene TRBV4-3 combines with J gene TRBJ2-7, with D unclear. The specimen sequenced was naive CD8+ T cells sorted from blood. The CDR3 region has the DNA TGCGCCAGCAGCCAAGACAGGCAGAACTACGAGCAGTACTTC. Translating it yields CASSQDRQNYEQYF.